This T cell receptor beta chain was sequenced during a study of blood T cell repertoires in COVID-19. Study information: Sources were T cells, B-cell-depleted T cells, or PBMCs; the material itself was cDNA or gDNA.

Per the original data handling: Estimates of nucleated cell counts were drawn from the amplification of reference gene primers. Measured with immunoSEQ multiplex PCR; TCRdb has only the in-frame clones, and not every one. The D gene and trimming were derived from the DNA, and the V and J assignments and clone size from that table. The data contain fewer than 450,000 clones, around 90% of them seen just once; the ten biggest clones take up approximately 2.1%. Across about 22 US areas, participants ranged in age from roughly 18 to 95 years. The study assigned cohorts using participant-reported clinical history. This clone was observed a single time. The TCR sequence derives from a woman aged 40 to 49 with acute COVID-19. Sequencing was carried out using PBMCs or T cells enriched from blood (not recorded which).

The DNA for the CDR3 is TGTGCCACCAGTGATTTCACTAATGAGCAGTTCTTC. Protein: CATSDFTNEQFF. The chain has TRBV24-1 and TRBJ2-1; D is ambiguous. Trimming cost V 1 base and J 7 bases, with 4 bases left between them. There are 12 residues in the CDR3. Germline V gene lookup returns CDR1 KGHDR and CDR2 SFDVKD.